This T cell receptor beta chain was observed in a study of T cell repertoires in cytomegalovirus infection. Whole-study results and caveats: Carriers of CMV plus the relevant HLA were identified by cumulative public TCR beta family frequency.

TCRdb re-derived calls from the reads in MiXCR, one entry per CDR3 protein. This sample carries some 240,000 distinct CDR3 sequences, 15% to 20% of them seen once, and the ten largest clones take less than 60%. Trimming took 5 bases from V and 5 from J, leaving 25 bases between them. This CDR3 has 18 amino acids. Germline V gene sequence: CDR1 MNHNY, CDR2 SVGAGI (reference sequence). A remark on this clonotype: The antigen is not known.

Sequencing was carried out using CD8+ T cells from PBMCs. The chain combines TRBV6-6 with TRBJ2-1; a possible D gene is TRBD2 (6 bases). This sequence was found in a human donor in good health (CMV status not recorded). Some clones in this sample may be carry-over from other donors' samples. CDR3 bases: TGTGCCAGCAGTCTACGCGCGGGTTTTGGGGAGGAGGACAATGAGCAGTTCTTC. It specifies CASSLRAGFGEEDNEQFF.